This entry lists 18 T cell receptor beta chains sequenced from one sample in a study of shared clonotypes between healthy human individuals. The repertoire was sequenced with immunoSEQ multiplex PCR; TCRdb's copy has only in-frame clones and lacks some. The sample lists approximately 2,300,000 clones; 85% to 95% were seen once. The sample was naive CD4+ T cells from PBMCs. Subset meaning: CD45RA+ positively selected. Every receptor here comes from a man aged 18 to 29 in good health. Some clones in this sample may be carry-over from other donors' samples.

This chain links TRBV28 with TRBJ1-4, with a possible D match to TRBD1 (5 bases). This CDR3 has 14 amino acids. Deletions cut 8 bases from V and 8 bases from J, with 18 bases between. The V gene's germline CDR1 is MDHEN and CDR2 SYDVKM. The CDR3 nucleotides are TGTGCCAGCGGGCCGGGGGGGAAGGGAGAAAAACTGTTTTTT. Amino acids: CASGPGGKGEKLFF.

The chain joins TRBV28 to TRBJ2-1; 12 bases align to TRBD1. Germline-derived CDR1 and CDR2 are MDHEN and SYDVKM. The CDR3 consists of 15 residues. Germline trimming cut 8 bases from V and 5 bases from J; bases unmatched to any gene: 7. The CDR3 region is CASPPGTGGNNEQFF. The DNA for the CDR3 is TGTGCCAGCCCCCCCGGGACAGGGGGCAACAATGAGCAGTTCTTC. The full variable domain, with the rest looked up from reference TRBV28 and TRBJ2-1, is DVKVTQSSRYLVKRTGEKVFLECVQDMDHENMFWYRQDPGLGLRLIYFSYDVKMKEKGDIPEGYSVSREKKERFSLILESASTNQTSMYLCASPPGTGGNNEQFFGPGTRLTVL.

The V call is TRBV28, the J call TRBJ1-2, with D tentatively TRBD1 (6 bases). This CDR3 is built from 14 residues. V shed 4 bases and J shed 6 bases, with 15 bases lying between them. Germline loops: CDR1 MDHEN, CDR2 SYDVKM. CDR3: CASSSMGQGNGYTF. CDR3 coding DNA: TGTGCCAGCAGTTCCATGGGGCAGGGGAATGGCTACACCTTC.

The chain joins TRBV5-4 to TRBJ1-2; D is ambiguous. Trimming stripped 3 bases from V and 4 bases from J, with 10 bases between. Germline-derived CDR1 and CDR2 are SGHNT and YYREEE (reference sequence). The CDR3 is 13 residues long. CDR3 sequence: CASSYPGSYGYTF. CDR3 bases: TGTGCCAGCAGCTACCCGGGGAGCTATGGCTACACCTTC.

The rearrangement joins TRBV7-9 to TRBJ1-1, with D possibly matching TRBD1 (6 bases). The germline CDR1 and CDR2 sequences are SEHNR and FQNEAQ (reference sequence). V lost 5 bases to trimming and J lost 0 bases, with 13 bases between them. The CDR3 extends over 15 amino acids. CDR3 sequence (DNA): TGTGCCAGCAGCCCTGCGGGACACCTGAACACTGAAGCTTTCTTT. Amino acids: CASSPAGHLNTEAFF.

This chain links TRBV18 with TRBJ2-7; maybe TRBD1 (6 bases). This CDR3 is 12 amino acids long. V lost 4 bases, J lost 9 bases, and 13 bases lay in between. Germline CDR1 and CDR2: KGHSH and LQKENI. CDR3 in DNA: TGTGCCAGCTCACGGACAGACGGAGGGCAGTACTTC. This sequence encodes CASSRTDGGQYF. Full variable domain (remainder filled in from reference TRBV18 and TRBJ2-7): NAGVMQNPRHLVRRRGQEARLRCSPMKGHSHVYWYRQLPEEGLKFMVYLQKENIIDESGMPKERFSAEFPKEGPSILRIQQVVRGDSAAYFCASSRTDGGQYFGPGTRLTVT.

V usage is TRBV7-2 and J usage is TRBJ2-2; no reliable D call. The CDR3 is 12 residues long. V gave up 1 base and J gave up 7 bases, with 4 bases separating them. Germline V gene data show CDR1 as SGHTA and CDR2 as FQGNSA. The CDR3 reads CASSLDSGELFF. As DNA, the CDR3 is TGTGCCAGCAGCTTAGATAGCGGGGAGCTGTTTTTT.

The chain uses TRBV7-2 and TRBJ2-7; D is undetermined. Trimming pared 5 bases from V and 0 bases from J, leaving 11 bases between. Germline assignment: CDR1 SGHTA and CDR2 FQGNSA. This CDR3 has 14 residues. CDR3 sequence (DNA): TGTGCCAGCAGCGTGGAGTTTATCTCCTACGAGCAGTACTTC. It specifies CASSVEFISYEQYF.

The CDR3 DNA is TGTGCCAGCTCACCAATGGTCGAACTGTCAACTAATGAAAAACTGTTTTTT. This translates into CASSPMVELSTNEKLFF. This chain uses TRBV18 with TRBJ1-4; no clear D gene. The germline V and J ends were trimmed by 2 bases and 0 bases, with 13 bases remaining between them. Germline values: CDR1 KGHSH, CDR2 LQKENI. This CDR3 spans 17 amino acids. Drawing the rest from reference TRBV18 and TRBJ1-4, the complete variable domain is NAGVMQNPRHLVRRRGQEARLRCSPMKGHSHVYWYRQLPEEGLKFMVYLQKENIIDESGMPKERFSAEFPKEGPSILRIQQVVRGDSAAYFCASSPMVELSTNEKLFFGSGTQLSVL.

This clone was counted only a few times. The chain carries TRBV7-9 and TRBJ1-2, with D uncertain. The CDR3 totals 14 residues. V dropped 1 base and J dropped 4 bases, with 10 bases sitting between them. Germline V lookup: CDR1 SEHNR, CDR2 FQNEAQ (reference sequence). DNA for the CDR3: TGTGCCAGCAGCTTAGGGGTGTCGTCCTATGGCTACACCTTC. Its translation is CASSLGVSSYGYTF.

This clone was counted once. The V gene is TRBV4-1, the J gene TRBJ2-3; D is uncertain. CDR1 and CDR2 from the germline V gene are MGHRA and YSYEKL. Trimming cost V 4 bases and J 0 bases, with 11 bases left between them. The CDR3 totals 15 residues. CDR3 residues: CASSRFWQSTDTQYF. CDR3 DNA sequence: TGCGCCAGCAGCCGATTCTGGCAGAGCACAGATACGCAGTATTTT.

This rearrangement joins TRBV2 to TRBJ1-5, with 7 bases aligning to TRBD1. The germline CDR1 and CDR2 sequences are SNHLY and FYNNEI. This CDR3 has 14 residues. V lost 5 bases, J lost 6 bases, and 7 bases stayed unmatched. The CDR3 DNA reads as TGTGCCAGCAGTTTGGTGCAGGGGGGTCAGCCCCAGCATTTT. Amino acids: CASSLVQGGQPQHF.

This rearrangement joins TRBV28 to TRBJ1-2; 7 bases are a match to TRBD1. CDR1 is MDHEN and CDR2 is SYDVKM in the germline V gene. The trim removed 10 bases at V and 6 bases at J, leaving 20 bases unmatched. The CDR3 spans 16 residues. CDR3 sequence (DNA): TGTGCCACCGAATACCCCCCCGGGACAGCTAAGAATGGCTACACCTTC. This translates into CATEYPPGTAKNGYTF.

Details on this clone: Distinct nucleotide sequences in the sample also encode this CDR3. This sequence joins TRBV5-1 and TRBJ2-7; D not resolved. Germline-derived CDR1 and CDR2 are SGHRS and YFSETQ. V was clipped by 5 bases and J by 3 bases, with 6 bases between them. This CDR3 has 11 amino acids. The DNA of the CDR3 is TGCGCCAGCAGTAGGGACTACGAGCAGTACTTC. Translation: CASSRDYEQYF.

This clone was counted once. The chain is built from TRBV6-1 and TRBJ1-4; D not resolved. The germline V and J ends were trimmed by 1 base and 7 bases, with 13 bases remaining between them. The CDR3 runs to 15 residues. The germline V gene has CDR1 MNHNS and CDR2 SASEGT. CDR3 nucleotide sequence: TGTGCCAGCAGTGAAGATCCGGGAAGCGCTGAAAAACTGTTTTTT. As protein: CASSEDPGSAEKLFF.

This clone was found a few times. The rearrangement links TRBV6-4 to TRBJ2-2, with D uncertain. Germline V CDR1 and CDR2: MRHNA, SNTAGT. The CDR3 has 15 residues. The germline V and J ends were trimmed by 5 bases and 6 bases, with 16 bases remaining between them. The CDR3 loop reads CASSFSSISPGELFF. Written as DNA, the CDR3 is TGTGCCAGCAGTTTTTCTAGTATCTCCCCCGGGGAGCTGTTTTTT.

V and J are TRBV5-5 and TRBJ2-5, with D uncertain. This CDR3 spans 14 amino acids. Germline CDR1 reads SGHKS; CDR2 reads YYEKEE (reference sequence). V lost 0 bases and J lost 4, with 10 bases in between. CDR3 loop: CASSLAAARETQYF. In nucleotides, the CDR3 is TGTGCCAGCAGCTTGGCGGCAGCCCGAGAGACCCAGTACTTC.

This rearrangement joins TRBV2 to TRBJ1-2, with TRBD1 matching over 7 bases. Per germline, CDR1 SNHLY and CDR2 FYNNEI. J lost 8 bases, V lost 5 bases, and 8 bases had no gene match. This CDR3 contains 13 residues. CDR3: CASSSRDRGGYTF. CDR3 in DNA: TGTGCCAGCAGTTCCCGGGACAGAGGCGGCTACACCTTC.